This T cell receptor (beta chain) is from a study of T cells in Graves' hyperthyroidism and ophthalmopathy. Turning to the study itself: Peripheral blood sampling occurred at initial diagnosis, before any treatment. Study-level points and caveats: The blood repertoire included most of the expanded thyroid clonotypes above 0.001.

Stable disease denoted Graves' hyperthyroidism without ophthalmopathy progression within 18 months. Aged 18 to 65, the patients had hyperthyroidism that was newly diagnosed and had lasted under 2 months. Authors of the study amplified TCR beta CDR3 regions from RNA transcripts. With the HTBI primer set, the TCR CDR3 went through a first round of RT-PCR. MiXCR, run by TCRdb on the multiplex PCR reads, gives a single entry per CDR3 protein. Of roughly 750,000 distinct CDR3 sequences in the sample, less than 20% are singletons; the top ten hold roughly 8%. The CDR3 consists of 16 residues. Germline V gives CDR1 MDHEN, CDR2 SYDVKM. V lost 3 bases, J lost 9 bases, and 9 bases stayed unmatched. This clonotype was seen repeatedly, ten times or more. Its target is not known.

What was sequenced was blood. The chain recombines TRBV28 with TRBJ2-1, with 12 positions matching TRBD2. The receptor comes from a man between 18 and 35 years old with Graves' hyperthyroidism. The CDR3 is CASSFRLAGVISEQFF. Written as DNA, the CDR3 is TGTGCCAGCAGTTTTAGACTAGCGGGAGTTATAAGTGAGCAGTTCTTC.